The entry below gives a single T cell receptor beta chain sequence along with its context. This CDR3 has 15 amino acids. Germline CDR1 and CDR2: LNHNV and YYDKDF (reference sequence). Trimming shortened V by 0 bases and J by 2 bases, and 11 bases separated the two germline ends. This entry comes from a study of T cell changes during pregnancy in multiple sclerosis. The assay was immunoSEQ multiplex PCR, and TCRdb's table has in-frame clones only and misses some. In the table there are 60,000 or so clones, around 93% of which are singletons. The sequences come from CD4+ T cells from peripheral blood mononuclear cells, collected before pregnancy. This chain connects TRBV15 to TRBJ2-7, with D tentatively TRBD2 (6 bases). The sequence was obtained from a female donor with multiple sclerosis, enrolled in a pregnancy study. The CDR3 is CATSREVSGPYEQYF. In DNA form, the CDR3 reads TGTGCCACCAGCAGAGAAGTTAGCGGTCCCTACGAGCAGTACTTC.